The T cell receptor beta chain described here comes from a study of blood T cell repertoires in COVID-19. This clone was observed at least ten times. The V gene lost 2 bases and the J gene lost 9 bases, with 10 bases spanning the gap. This CDR3 has 12 residues. Looked up from germline, CDR1 is WNHNN and CDR2 is SYGVQD (reference sequence). Sequenced by immunoSEQ multiplex PCR; TCRdb stores in-frame clones only, minus some. The profile shows around 300,000 clones, roughly nine tenths of them singletons. V gene TRBV10-1 combines with J gene TRBJ1-1; maybe TRBD1 (6 bases). Sequenced input: peripheral blood. The receptor comes from a man between 18 and 35 years old with active or convalescent COVID-19. The CDR3 DNA reads as TGCGCCAGCAGTGAGAGGGGGGGGAAAGCTTTCTTT. The encoded protein is CASSERGGKAFF.